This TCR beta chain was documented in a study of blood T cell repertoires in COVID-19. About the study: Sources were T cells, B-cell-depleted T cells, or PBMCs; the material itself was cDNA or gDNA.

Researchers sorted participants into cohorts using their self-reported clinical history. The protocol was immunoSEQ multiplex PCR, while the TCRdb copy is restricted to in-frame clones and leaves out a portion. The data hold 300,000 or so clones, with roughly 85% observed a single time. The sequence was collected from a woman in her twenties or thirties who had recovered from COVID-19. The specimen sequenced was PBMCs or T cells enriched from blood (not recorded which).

CDR3 sequence: CASSSDRVGYGYTF. The CDR3 coding sequence is TGTGCCAGCAGTTCGGACAGGGTGGGCTATGGCTACACCTTC. J is TRBJ1-2 and V is TRBV5-4, with 8 bases that match TRBD1. Germline V gene lookup returns CDR1 SGHNT and CDR2 YYREEE (reference sequence). V lost 5 bases to trimming and J lost 4 bases; unmatched junction nucleotides: 7. This CDR3 has 14 amino acids. Together with reference TRBV5-4 and TRBJ1-2, the CDR3 gives the full variable domain: ETGVTQSPTHLIKTRGQQVTLRCSSQSGHNTVSWYQQALGQGPQFIFQYYREEENGRGNFPPRFSGLQFPNYSSELNVNALELDDSALYLCASSSDRVGYGYTFGSGTRLTVV.